Reported below is one T cell receptor beta chain. This sample is drawn from a study of early T cells in non-severe SARS-CoV-2 infection. TCRdb reprocessed the 5' RACE reads with MiXCR, giving one entry per CDR3 protein. Altogether approximately 70,000 distinct CDR3 sequences are present, 9% to 15% being singletons, with the ten largest covering about 4.5%. This CDR3 comprises 14 residues. V was trimmed by 0 bases and J by 6 bases, leaving 12 bases between them. Per germline, CDR1 SEHNR and CDR2 FQNEAQ (reference sequence). Sequencing input: whole blood. V usage is TRBV7-9 and J usage is TRBJ2-7, with D possibly being TRBD2 (5 bases). The clonotype comes from an adult who was a healthcare worker with PCR-confirmed SARS-CoV-2 infection or an uninfected control (not recorded which). Here the CDR3 DNA reads TGTGCCAGCAGCTTAGCCGGTTTGGACTCCGAGCAGTACTTC. It is translated as CASSLAGLDSEQYF.